This T cell receptor (beta chain) was captured in a study of blood T cell repertoires in COVID-19. Across the whole study: Donors in the United States, Italy and Spain gave samples during acute or convalescent COVID-19. PBMCs, B-cell-depleted T cells, or T cells were the source of the cDNA or gDNA that made up the material.

In the authors' methods: Amplification of reference gene primers provided the estimated nucleated cell counts. Clones were read by immunoSEQ multiplex PCR, and TCRdb kept only the in-frame ones, dropping some. The V and J calls and clone size were taken over from that table, and D and trimming were inferred from the DNA. Among some 250,000 clones, about 85% were seen once, and the ten largest hold 7.2%. CDR1 SQVTM and CDR2 ANQGSEA come from the germline V gene. Trimming removed 1 base from V and 2 bases from J, with 5 bases in between. The CDR3 runs to 12 residues. This rearrangement joins TRBV29-1 to TRBJ2-5; maybe TRBD2 (5 bases). Sequenced sample: peripheral blood. This receptor was identified in a man between 60 and 75 years old who had recovered from COVID-19. Written as DNA, the CDR3 is TGCAGCGTTGAAGGGGAGCAAGAGACCCAGTACTTC. Protein: CSVEGEQETQYF.